This T cell receptor beta chain is drawn from a study of blood T cell repertoires in COVID-19. Study at large: Donors in the United States, Italy and Spain gave samples during acute or convalescent COVID-19. Sample material is recorded as cDNA or gDNA derived from T cells, B-cell-depleted T cells, or PBMCs.

This clone occurred a few times. Trimming removed 9 bases from V and 4 bases from J, with 18 bases in between. The CDR3 contains 15 residues. Per the germline V gene, CDR1 is MNHEY and CDR2 is SVGAGI. Original methodology: The assay estimated nucleated cells by amplifying reference gene primers. The protocol was immunoSEQ multiplex PCR, while the TCRdb copy is restricted to in-frame clones and leaves out a portion. That table furnishes V, J and clone size, whereas the DNA furnished D and trimming. The sample yields about 130,000 clones, approximately 88% seen once. The chain joins TRBV6-5 to TRBJ1-4; maybe TRBD1 (5 bases). The material sequenced was peripheral blood. This TCR derives from a man aged 50 to 60 with acute or convalescent COVID-19. As DNA, the CDR3 is TGTGCCAGTAGTCTAGTTTGGGGGGATAATGAAAAACTGTTTTTT. This codes for CASSLVWGDNEKLFF.